This record looks at one T cell receptor (beta chain) sequence and its context. Its cognate antigen is unknown. The sample originates from a study of Ad26.COV2.S vaccination and SARS-CoV-2 variants. General study points: Marked by substantial breadth, spike-specific CD8+ and CD4+ T cell responses were reportedly seen after vaccination.

Trimming took 7 bases from V and 1 from J, leaving 14 bases between them. This CDR3 is built from 14 residues. Per germline, CDR1 WSHSY and CDR2 SAAADI. Treatment described: 15 to 20 received Ad26.COV2.S at low or high dose, single or two shots; about 5 received placebo; per-sample allocation not given. The samples date from day 63 after the first vaccine or placebo injection. Some clones are missing from TCRdb's copy, which holds only in-frame ones; the method was immunoSEQ multiplex PCR. Among almost 400,000 clones listed, about 89% were seen once. Source: peripheral blood, taken in a trial of Ad26.COV2.S vaccine versus placebo. V gene TRBV10-2 combines with J gene TRBJ2-7; a possible D gene is TRBD1 (5 bases). This TCR derives from a person aged 18-60 years who received the Ad26.COV2.S COVID-19 vaccine or a placebo. CDR3 in DNA: TGCGCCAGCACCGGCAGGGTAACGTCCTACGAGCAGTACTTC. Protein: CASTGRVTSYEQYF.